What follows is one T cell receptor beta chain and its context. Its antigen remains unidentified. Deep-level settings were used for running the assay. Authors' processing steps: As immunoSEQ supplied junction-only sequences (without quality scores), filtering differed. Libraries were prepared by immunoSEQ multiplex PCR; TCRdb keeps only in-frame clonotypes and omits some of them. The V and J calls and clone size are taken from that table; D and trimming were inferred from the DNA. The sample holds 2.5 million or so clones, approximately 92% seen once. The sample originates from a study of shared clonotypes between healthy human individuals. Regarding the study as a whole: A few donors had around 5% of their naive CD4 clonotypes in common.

The germline V gene has CDR1 SGHTA and CDR2 FQGNSA. This CDR3 is 14 amino acids long. Between the trimmed V and J ends, which lost 0 bases and 2 bases, there was a span of 8 bases. The receptor was isolated from a man in his late teens or twenties in good health. Sample: naive CD4+ T cells sorted from blood. This sample's subset: CD45RA+ positively selected. The chain has TRBV7-2 and TRBJ2-7, with D unclear. The CDR3 DNA follows: TGTGCCAGCAGCTTAGCGGCGGTAACCTACGAGCAGTACTTC. This gives the protein CASSLAAVTYEQYF.